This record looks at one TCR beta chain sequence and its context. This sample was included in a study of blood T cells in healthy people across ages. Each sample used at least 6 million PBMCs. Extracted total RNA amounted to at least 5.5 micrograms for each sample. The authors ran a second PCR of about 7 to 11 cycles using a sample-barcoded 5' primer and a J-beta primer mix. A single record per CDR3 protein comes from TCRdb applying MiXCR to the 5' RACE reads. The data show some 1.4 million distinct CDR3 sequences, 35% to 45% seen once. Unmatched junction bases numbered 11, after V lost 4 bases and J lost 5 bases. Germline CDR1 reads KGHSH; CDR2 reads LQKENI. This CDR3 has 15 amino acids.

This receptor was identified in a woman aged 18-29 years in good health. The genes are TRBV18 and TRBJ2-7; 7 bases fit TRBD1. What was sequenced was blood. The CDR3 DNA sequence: TGTGCCAGCTCACGACAGGGATCCCCATCCCACGAGCAGTACTTC. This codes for CASSRQGSPSHEQYF.